This T cell receptor beta chain was recorded in a study of cytomegalovirus exposure and HLA in healthy donors (dated by TCRdb to between 2016 and 2019). With respect to the entire study: An earlier analysis of some 550 of the donors reported 276 Gb of sequence data and 117 million unique TCR beta sequences from about 179 million T cells. The study combined high-throughput TCR immunosequencing, statistical association of individual TCRs with disease status, and machine learning to predict cytomegalovirus infection status. Typing coverage varied by locus: roughly 620-630 donors for A, B, C, DRB1 and DQB1; roughly 500 for DQA1; about 600 for DPA1; roughly 450 for DPB1. Roughly 5 DR-DQ haplotypes were handled as single units for association and clustering because linkage in the cohort was strong. An earlier analysis of more than 450 of the donors used high-throughput TCR beta sequencing to judge whether each TCR beta V gene segment behaved as functional or pseudogenic. Across approximately 400 genotyped donors of the cohort, an average of about 250,000 unique TCR beta nucleotide sequences per donor were sequenced, and roughly 17% of those sequences were non-productive. In a later analysis, previously published TCR beta repertoires from 550 to 750 donors were re-analyzed and high-resolution HLA genotyping was added so that TCR occurrence patterns could be studied. Using immunosequencing, the study profiled T cell repertoires from fewer than 700 subjects and related those repertoires to cytomegalovirus serostatus. Of the roughly 400 genotyped donors, about 84% fell in the genetic ancestry cluster associated with self-reported Caucasian donors. Roughly 300 gigabases of sequencing data and roughly 90 million unique TCR sequences were included in an early release covering 550 to 800 HLA-typed donors. A later genetic analysis took genome-wide SNP genotypes for about three fifths of the roughly 670 donors and used that subset as a discovery cohort. Alongside the repertoire data, information on donor age, sex, ethnicity and CMV serostatus was compiled. Rather than drawing on any new phenotypic data, the later analysis identified candidate immune exposures from TCR beta sequences and the way those sequences occurred across donors. Class I and class II HLA loci were covered by the typing at four-digit resolution. All discovery cohort repertoires had been generated using a single sequencing platform. Along with the approximately 700-subject first cohort, a separate validation cohort of over a hundred different subjects was used. The study was designed to test whether signatures of past pathogen exposure could be identified by cataloging public T cell receptors.

The cohort consisted of 670 or so healthy bone marrow donors. At the time of sampling, every cohort member was nominally healthy, though immune exposures that went unrecorded were likely present. The donor tested CMV seropositive and was one of the 289 seropositive cohort members. A peripheral blood sample was provided by each donor, and peripheral blood mononuclear cells were used for TCR beta sequencing. The Qiagen DNeasy Blood Extraction Kit was used to extract genomic DNA from the blood cell samples. The paper as a whole reports these results and caveats: While some public TCRs were present in many individuals, most TCR sequences turned up only very rarely across donors. A further reported finding was that TCR beta sequences accurately predicted the HLA-A and HLA-B alleles for most subjects in the first cohort. Several of the top co-occurrence clusters appeared to be linked to parvovirus B19, influenza, CMV and Epstein-Barr virus, according to a later analysis. According to a later genetic analysis, donors in an Asian-associated ancestry cluster had fewer N-insertions in productive TCRs than the approximately 670-donor mean. CMV serostatus was the only immune exposure information available for the cohort. The sequencing pipeline was judged likely to have produced a cluster of highly shared sequence variants as a technical artifact. According to the authors, the approach could potentially be generalized to other disease states and immunological phenotypes. Presence/absence analyses assumed roughly uniform sequencing depth across donors, an assumption that may not hold. A total of about 180 TCR beta chains were listed by the study as associated with cytomegalovirus. A later analysis associated about 18,000 TCR beta sequences with specific HLA alleles at a false discovery rate of 0.05. Because HLA typing was unavailable for some donors at each locus, only the typed subset was used in association tests. The cohort was sequenced for TCR beta chains only, and without alpha or paired-chain data the features that could be detected were limited. Linkage disequilibrium might explain the correlated functional status among segregating V segments, but an unknown experimental factor could not be excluded. The classifier was reported to diagnose cytomegalovirus status with high specificity and sensitivity in both the original and validation cohorts. Some IMGT-functional V segments, including TRBV6-2 and TRBV6-3, could not be distinguished by the 87-base-pair reads and were therefore excluded. An earlier analysis of around 500 of the donors showed that most TCR beta V segments appeared in productive rearrangements either about 87% or about 30% of the time, which broadly matched IMGT annotations. In a later analysis, most CMV-associated TCR beta chains were found to appear HLA-restricted, with HLA associations seemingly driven largely by CMV exposure. A later analysis found that TCR association rates varied across HLA loci, with DRB1 alleles showing the most associated TCRs and HLA-C alleles the fewest. V-gene and J-gene trimming of TCR beta chains was associated with a missense DCLRE1C variant in a later genetic analysis, and the association was replicated in an independent cohort. In vitro tests confirmed that three of the cytomegalovirus-associated TCR beta chains recognize cytomegalovirus antigens. A later analysis found that HLA-associated TCR beta chains were more clonally expanded and had lower generation probabilities than equally common non-associated chains. Strong co-occurrence of HLA alleles, especially DR and DQ, made assigning TCR associations to individual alleles difficult. Because counts were too low, some 17 rarely observed V segments, including chromosome 9 orphons, were left out of the earlier analysis of roughly 600 of the donors.

Library method: the immunoSEQ multiplex PCR assay. A mixture of 60 forward primers for TCR Vbeta segments and 13 reverse primers for TCR Jbeta segments was used in the multiplex PCR. Amplification of the CDR3 region of rearranged TCR beta genes was performed with a multiplex PCR assay on genomic DNA. On the Illumina HiSeq System, the amplified TCR beta libraries were sequenced as 87-base-pair reads. From the authors' description of their analysis: In a later analysis, roughly 80 million unique TCR beta chains were counted across the approximately 620 repertoires, and around 10 million of these chains were shared by at least two donors. Raw reads were error-corrected and collapsed into unique sequences with a nearest-neighbor algorithm that merged closely related sequences to remove PCR and sequencing errors. CDR3 sequences were aligned to IMGT reference sequences to assign V, D and J gene segments. Each retained sequence needed at least a six-nucleotide match to both a V gene segment and a J gene segment. Rearrangements were classified as productive when the CDR3 lacked stop codons and remained in frame with V and J, and all other rearrangements were classified as non-productive. Following IMGT convention, CDR3 was defined as the stretch from the second conserved V-encoded cysteine up to the conserved J-encoded phenylalanine. The earlier analysis of about 530 of the donors excluded any sequence lacking an unambiguous match to a single V gene segment. An earlier analysis of around 600 of the donors classified V segments as functional when productive rearrangements were above 56.7% and as segregating when the standard deviation between donors was above 5%. A statistical classification framework was developed to diagnose cytomegalovirus status using the catalog of TCR beta chain sequences. In a later analysis, TCR nucleotide sequences were compared against IMGT/GENE-DB human TR gene sequences so that V and J genes could be assigned. In a later analysis, CDR3 sequences and most-parsimonious VDJ recombination scenarios were assigned using the TCRdist pipeline. In a later analysis, each TCR beta chain was defined by its CDR3 amino acid sequence together with its V-gene family, and reads lacking a unique V-gene family were excluded. A later analysis removed nearly 600 highly shared, low-generation-probability nucleotide sequences to deal with suspected cross-contamination and a sequencing artifact. For each public chain, a later analysis derived a clonal expansion index from normalized ranks of inferred template counts within each repertoire. A later analysis computed generation probabilities with a VDJ recombination model fitted to out-of-frame rearrangements, and checked the results against IGoR. In a later analysis, hypergeometric tests were used to score TCR-TCR, TCR-HLA and TCR-CMV co-occurrence, with a repertoire-size bias correction applied to TCR pairs. False discovery rates were estimated in a later analysis by permuting HLA or CMV assignments 20 times. In a later analysis, co-occurring TCRs were grouped with DBSCAN, and TCRdist sequence similarity was added when clustering was performed within HLA-allele-positive subsets. For co-occurrence clustering, repertoires with fewer than 30,000 or more than 120,000 public chains were excluded, along with a handful of repertoires with anomalous nucleotide sharing. TCRdb limited this immuneACCESS table to in-frame rearrangements with V and J called. A share of clones is missing; checked studies link under half to unresolved V genes, and the rest is unexplained. The V and J calls and clone size are taken from that table; D and trimming were inferred from the DNA. This sample has 150,000 or so clones in its table, and about three quarters of those were observed once. 4.7% of the sample is taken by the ten largest.

Relative to germline, V is missing 5 bases and J is missing 10 bases, with 10 bases of the junction outside any gene match. Via the germline V gene (reference sequence), CDR1 is LNHDA and CDR2 SQIVND. The CDR3, from cysteine to phenylalanine, totals 14 residues. The CDR3 DNA has 42 bases and is translated from base 1. As regards this clone: Its antigen is currently not known. No much larger clonotype is one base removed from it; base qualities were not supplied.

The sequence came from a young man in good health and CMV-seropositive. The chain was built from TRBV19 and TRBJ1-1; 10 nucleotides in the junction match TRBD1. Material for sequencing was PBMCs. The DNA sequence follows: TGTGCCAGTAGTGATAACCGGGACAGGGGTTTAGCTTTCTTT. This yields the protein CASSDNRDRGLAFF.